The T cell receptor (beta chain) under discussion was sequenced for a study of cytomegalovirus exposure and HLA in healthy donors. The PCR employed 60 Vbeta primers together with 13 Jbeta primers. Libraries were prepared by immunoSEQ multiplex PCR; TCRdb keeps only in-frame clonotypes and omits some of them. In the table there are under 300,000 clones, roughly two thirds of which are singletons. This clone was seen a handful of times. CDR3 length: 14 amino acids. The germline V gene has CDR1 LGHNA and CDR2 YNFKEQ. Trimming shortened V by 1 base and J by 9 bases, and 13 bases separated the two germline ends.

The receptor was derived from a female donor in good health and CMV-seronegative. The specimen sequenced was PBMCs. V and J are TRBV4-2 and TRBJ2-1; a weak D match, TRBD2 (5 bases). The CDR3 loop reads CASSQGGSGVEQFF. The DNA of the CDR3 is TGTGCCAGCAGCCAAGGCGGGTCTGGCGTTGAGCAGTTCTTC.